This TCR beta chain was profiled in a study of T cell responses to AZD1222 COVID-19 vaccine. General study findings and limits: Donors skewed white British and female; clonal diversity was possibly underestimated. Researchers report vaccine-associated CD4 TCRs spanning spike, with dominance at 160-218 and 743-854. Without day 14 samples, only post-peak T cell repertoires were studied.

Combined were second doses at about 4 or about 12 weeks. Details on this clone: Antigen specificity is unknown.

TCRdb's table, derived via immunoSEQ multiplex PCR, lists solely in-frame clones and lacks some. This table holds approximately 80,000 clones, 70% to 90% found once. The CDR3 length is 16 residues. Trimming cost V 3 bases and J 0 bases, with 15 bases left between them. CDR1 is LGHDT and CDR2 is YNNKEL in the germline V gene (reference sequence). The clonotype was recovered from an adult who received the AZD1222 COVID-19 vaccine. This specimen consisted of peripheral blood, obtained 28 days after the second AZD1222 dose. This chain joins TRBV3-1 (or the pseudogene TRBV3-2) and TRBJ2-7; possible D gene TRBD1, 6 bases. The CDR3 region is CASSQEQGLSSYEQYF. Here the CDR3 DNA reads TGTGCCAGCAGCCAGGAACAGGGCCTAAGCTCCTACGAGCAGTACTTC.